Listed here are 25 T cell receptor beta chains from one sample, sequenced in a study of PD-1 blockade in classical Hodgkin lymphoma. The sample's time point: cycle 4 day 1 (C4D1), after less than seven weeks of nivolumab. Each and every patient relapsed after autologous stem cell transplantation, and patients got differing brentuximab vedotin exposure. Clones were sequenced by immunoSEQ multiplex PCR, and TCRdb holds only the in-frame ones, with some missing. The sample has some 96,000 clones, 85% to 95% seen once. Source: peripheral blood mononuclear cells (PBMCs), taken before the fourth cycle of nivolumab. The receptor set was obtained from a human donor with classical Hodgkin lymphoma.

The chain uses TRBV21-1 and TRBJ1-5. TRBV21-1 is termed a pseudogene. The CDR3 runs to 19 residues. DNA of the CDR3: TGTGCCAGCAGCAAAGATCCCCCGGGGGAGGAATGGAGCAATCAGCCCCAGCATTTT. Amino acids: CASSKDPPGEEWSNQPQHF.

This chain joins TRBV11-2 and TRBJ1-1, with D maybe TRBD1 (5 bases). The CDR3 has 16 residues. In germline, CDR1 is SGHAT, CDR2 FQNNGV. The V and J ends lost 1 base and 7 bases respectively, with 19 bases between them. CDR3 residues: CASSLARGPMGYEAFF. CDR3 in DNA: TGTGCCAGCAGCTTAGCGAGGGGTCCTATGGGGTATGAAGCTTTCTTT. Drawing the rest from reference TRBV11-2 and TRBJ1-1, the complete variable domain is EAGVAQSPRYKIIEKRQSVAFWCNPISGHATLYWYQQILGQGPKLLIQFQNNGVVDDSQLPKDRFSAERLKGVDSTLKIQPAKLEDSAVYLCASSLARGPMGYEAFFGQGTRLTVV.

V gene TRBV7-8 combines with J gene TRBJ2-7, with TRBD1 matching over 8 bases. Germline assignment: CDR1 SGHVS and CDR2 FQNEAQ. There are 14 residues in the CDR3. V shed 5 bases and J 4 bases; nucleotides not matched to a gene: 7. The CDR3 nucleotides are TGTGCCAGCAGCCTAAGACAGGGGCGATACGAGCAGTACTTC. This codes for CASSLRQGRYEQYF. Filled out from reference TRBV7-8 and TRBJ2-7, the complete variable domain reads GAGVSQSPRYKVAKRGQDVALRCDPISGHVSLFWYQQALGQGPEFLTYFQNEAQLDKSGLPSDRFFAERPEGSVSTLKIQRTQQEDSAVYLCASSLRQGRYEQYFGPGTRLTVT.

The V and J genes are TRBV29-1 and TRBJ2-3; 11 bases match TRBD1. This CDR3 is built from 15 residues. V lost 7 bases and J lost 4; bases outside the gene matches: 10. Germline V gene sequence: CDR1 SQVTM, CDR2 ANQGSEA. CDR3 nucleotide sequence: TGCAGCGCGGTGTGCCGGGACAGGGGGGCAGATACGCAGTATTTT. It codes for CSAVCRDRGADTQYF.

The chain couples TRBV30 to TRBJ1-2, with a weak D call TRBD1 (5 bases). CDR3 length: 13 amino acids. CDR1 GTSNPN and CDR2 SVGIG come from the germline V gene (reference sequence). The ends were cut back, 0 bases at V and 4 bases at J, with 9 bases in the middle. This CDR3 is CAWSVAGLYGYTF. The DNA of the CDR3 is TGTGCCTGGAGTGTTGCGGGACTCTATGGCTACACCTTC.

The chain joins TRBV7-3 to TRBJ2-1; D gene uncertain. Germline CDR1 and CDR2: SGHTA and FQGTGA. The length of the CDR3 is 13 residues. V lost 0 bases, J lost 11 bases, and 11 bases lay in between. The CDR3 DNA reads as TGTGCCAGCAGCTTAACGCTCGCCGGCCAGCAGTTCTTC. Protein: CASSLTLAGQQFF.

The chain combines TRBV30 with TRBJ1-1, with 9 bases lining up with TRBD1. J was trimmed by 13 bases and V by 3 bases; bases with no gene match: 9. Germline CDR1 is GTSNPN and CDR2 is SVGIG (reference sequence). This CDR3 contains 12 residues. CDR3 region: CAWSVTGTGNFF. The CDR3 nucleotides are TGTGCCTGGAGCGTGACCGGGACAGGGAATTTCTTT.

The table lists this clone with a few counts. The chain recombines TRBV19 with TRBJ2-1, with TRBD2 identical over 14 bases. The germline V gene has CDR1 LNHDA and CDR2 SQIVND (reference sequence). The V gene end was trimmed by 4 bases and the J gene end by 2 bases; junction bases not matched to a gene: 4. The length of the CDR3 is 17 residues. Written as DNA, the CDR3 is TGTGCCAGTAGTACCCCGGGACTAGCGGGAGCCTACAATGAGCAGTTCTTC. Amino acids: CASSTPGLAGAYNEQFF. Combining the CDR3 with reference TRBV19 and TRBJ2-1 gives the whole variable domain DGGITQSPKYLFRKEGQNVTLSCEQNLNHDAMYWYRQDPGQGLRLIYYSQIVNDFQKGDIAEGYSVSREKKESFPLTVTSAQKNPTAFYLCASSTPGLAGAYNEQFFGPGTRLTVL.

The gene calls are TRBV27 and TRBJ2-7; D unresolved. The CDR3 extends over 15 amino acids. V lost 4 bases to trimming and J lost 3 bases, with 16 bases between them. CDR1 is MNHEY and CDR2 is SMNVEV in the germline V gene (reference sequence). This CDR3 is CASSSARSRSYEQYF. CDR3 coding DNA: TGTGCCAGCAGTTCCGCCCGGTCTAGAAGCTACGAGCAGTACTTC.

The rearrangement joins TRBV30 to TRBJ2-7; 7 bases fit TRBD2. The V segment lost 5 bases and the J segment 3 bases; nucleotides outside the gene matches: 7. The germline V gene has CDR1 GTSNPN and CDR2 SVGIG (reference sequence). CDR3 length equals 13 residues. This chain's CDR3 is CAWGDYSDYEQYF. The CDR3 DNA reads TGTGCCTGGGGGGACTACTCCGACTACGAGCAGTACTTC. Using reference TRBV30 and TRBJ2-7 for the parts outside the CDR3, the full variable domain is SQTIHQWPATLVQPVGSPLSLECTVEGTSNPNLYWYRQAAGRGLQLLFYSVGIGQISSEVPQNLSASRPQDRQFILSSKKLLLSDSGFYLCAWGDYSDYEQYFGPGTRLTVT.

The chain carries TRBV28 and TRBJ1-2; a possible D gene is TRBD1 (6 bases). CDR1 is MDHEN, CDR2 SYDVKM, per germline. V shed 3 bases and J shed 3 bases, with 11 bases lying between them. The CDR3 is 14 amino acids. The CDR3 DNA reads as TGTGCCAGCAGTTTTGACAGGTTGGACTATGGCTACACCTTC. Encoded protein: CASSFDRLDYGYTF.

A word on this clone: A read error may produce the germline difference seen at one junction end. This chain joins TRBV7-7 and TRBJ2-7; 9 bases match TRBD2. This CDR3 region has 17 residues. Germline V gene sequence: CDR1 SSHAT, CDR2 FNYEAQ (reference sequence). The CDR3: CASSLASAGGPSYEQYF. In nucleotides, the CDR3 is TGTGCTAGCAGCTTAGCGTCGGCGGGAGGGCCCTCCTACGAGCAGTACTTC.

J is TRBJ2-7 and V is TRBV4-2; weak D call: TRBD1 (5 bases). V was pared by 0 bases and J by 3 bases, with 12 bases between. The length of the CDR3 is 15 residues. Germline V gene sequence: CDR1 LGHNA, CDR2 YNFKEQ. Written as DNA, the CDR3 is TGTGCCAGCAGCCAAGAGAGACAGTCGGTCTACGAGCAGTACTTC. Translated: CASSQERQSVYEQYF.

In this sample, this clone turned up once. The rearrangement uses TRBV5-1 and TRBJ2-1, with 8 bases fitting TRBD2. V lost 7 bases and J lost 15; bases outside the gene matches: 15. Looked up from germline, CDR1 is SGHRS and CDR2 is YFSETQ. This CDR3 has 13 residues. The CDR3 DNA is TGCGCCAGCTCACGGGGGGTAGCGGGACCCTTGTTCTTC. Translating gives CASSRGVAGPLFF.

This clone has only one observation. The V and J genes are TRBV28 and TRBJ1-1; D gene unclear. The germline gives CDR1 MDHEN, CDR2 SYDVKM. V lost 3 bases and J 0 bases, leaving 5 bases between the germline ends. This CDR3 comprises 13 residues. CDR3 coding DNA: TGTGCCAGCAGTTTCGTCCTGAACACTGAAGCTTTCTTT. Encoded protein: CASSFVLNTEAFF.

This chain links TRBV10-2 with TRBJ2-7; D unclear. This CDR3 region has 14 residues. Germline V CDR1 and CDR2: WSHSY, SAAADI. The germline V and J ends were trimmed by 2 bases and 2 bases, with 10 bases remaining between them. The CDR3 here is CASSEALNTYEQYF. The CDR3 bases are TGCGCCAGCAGTGAGGCCCTTAACACCTACGAGCAGTACTTC.

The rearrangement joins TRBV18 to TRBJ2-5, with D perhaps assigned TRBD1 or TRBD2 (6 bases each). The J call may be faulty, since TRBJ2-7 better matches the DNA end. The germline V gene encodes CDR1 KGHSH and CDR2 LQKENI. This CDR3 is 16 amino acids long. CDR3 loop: CASSPPKQGTSYEQYF. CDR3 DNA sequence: TGTGCCAGCTCACCACCAAAGCAGGGGACTTCCTACGAGCAGTACTTC.

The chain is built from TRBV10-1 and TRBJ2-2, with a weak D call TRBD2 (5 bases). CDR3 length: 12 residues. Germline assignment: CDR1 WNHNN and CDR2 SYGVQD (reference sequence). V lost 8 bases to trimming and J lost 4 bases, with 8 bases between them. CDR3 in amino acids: CASRGPTGELFF. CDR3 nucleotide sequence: TGCGCCAGCCGCGGGCCCACCGGGGAGCTGTTTTTT.

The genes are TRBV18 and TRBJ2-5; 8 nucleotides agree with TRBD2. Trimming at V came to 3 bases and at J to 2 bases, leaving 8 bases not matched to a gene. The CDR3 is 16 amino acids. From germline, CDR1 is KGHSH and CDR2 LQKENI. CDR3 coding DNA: TGTGCCAGCTCACCCCCGGGGGGGTCCCTTCAAGAGACCCAGTACTTC. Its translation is CASSPPGGSLQETQYF.

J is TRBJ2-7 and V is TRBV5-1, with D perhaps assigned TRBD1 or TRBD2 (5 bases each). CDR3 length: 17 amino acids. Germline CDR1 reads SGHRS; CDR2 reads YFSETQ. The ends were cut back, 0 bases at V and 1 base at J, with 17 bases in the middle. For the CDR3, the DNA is TGCGCCAGCAGCTTGGCCTCCGGGACGGCGACTTCCTACGAGCAGTACTTC. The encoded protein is CASSLASGTATSYEQYF.

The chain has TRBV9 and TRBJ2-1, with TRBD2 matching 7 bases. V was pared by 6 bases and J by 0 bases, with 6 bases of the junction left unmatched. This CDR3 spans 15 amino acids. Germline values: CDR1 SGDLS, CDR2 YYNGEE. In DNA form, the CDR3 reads TGTGCCAGCAAACGACTAGCAGGCTCCTACAATGAGCAGTTCTTC. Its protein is CASKRLAGSYNEQFF. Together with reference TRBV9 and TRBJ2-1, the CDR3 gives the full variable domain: DSGVTQTPKHLITATGQRVTLRCSPRSGDLSVYWYQQSLDQGLQFLIQYYNGEERAKGNILERFSAQQFPDLHSELNLSSLELGDSALYFCASKRLAGSYNEQFFGPGTRLTVL.

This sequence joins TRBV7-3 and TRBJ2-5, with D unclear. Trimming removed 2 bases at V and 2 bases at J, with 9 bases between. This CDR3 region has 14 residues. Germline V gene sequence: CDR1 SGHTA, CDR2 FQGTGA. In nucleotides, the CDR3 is TGTGCCAGCAGCTTACGACGGAGACAAGAGACCCAGTACTTC. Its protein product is CASSLRRRQETQYF.

The CDR3 here is CASRTGTGGLGEQFF. CDR3 DNA: TGTGCCAGCCGGACCGGGACAGGGGGATTGGGTGAGCAGTTCTTC. The V and J genes are TRBV6-1 and TRBJ2-1; 11 bases line up with TRBD1. Germline values: CDR1 MNHNS, CDR2 SASEGT. The length of the CDR3 is 15 residues. After removal of 8 bases from V and 9 bases from J, the junction contained 12 bases not matched to a gene.

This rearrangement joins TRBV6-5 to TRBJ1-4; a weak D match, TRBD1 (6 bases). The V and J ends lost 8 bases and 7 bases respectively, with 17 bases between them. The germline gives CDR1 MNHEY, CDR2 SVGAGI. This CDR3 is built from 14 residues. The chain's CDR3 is CASGLGRGSEKLFF. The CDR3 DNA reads TGTGCCAGCGGGTTAGGGAGGGGGAGTGAAAAACTGTTTTTT.

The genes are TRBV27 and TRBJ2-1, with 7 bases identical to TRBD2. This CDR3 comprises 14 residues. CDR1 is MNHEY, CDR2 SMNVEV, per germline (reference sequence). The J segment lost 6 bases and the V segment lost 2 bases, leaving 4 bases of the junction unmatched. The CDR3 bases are TGTGCCAGCAGTTTAGCGGGAGCGGGCAATGAGCAGTTCTTC. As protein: CASSLAGAGNEQFF.